The rows below give T cell receptor beta chains drawn from one sample of a study of CD8+CD57+ T cells in acquired aplastic anemia. TCRdb reanalysed the reads using MiXCR and keeps one entry per CDR3 protein. The data contain over 150,000 distinct CDR3 sequences, about 45% of them singletons. The sample comprised sorted CD4+, CD8+, or CD8+CD57+ T cells (not recorded which) from PBMCs. These TCRs come from a human donor with aplastic anemia. The CDR3 runs from the conserved cysteine through the conserved F or W.

V gene	J gene	CDR3 protein
TRBV24-1	TRBJ2-1	CATSEGGRHNEQFF
TRBV2	TRBJ1-6	CASSSGRESPLHF
TRBV9	TRBJ2-7	CASSVDHSSYEQYF
TRBV6-4	TRBJ1-6	CASSPSGSVSPLHF
TRBV19	TRBJ2-5	CASNPTGIRRTQYF
TRBV2	TRBJ2-7	CASSESRGPSEQYF
TRBV7-8	TRBJ2-6	CASSVWTAIGSGANVLTF
TRBV29-1	TRBJ2-1	CSVDVRGTSFNNEQFF
TRBV4-1	TRBJ1-1	CASSQGEARKGAEAFF
TRBV6-4	TRBJ2-1	CASSALRAGGRNEQFF
TRBV20-1	TRBJ1-4	CSARSRTDTTNEKLFF
TRBV7-9	TRBJ2-5	CASSLGGSWLKTQYF
TRBV6-1	TRBJ2-3	CASSRRARDTQYF
TRBV20-1	TRBJ2-7	CGARWTGKAYEQYF
TRBV10-3	TRBJ2-5	CAISELAGTKETQYF
TRBV10-2	TRBJ1-6	CASSDLGQGWRNSPLHF
TRBV2	TRBJ2-2	CASSDPSGSAGELFF
TRBV20-1	TRBJ2-2	CSAGTANTGELFF
TRBV5-1	TRBJ1-1	CASSLAQGGTEAFF
TRBV25-1	TRBJ2-7	CASTPSGVTYEQYF
TRBV19	TRBJ1-4	CASGNEKLFF
TRBV24-1	TRBJ1-2	CATSDPTGANYGYTF
TRBV27	TRBJ2-7	CASSLKRTYEQYF
TRBV7-6	TRBJ2-5	CASSLGPNTGLETQYF
TRBV20-1	TRBJ2-5	CSARALAGGKETQYF
TRBV29-1	TRBJ2-7	CSVTGTGGQEQYF
TRBV20-1	TRBJ1-5	CSARAGTPEQPQHF
TRBV7-2	TRBJ2-7	CASSNRDRGVEQYF
TRBV5-1	TRBJ1-5	CASSLESHQPQHF
TRBV11-2	TRBJ1-1	CASSFSEMWTSTEAFF
TRBV25-1	TRBJ1-6	CASSAAQPNSPLHF
TRBV6-4	TRBJ2-7	CASMTGSYEQYF